The clone carrying this TCR beta chain was counted a single time. This entry comes from a study of blood T cell repertoires in COVID-19. Here immunoSEQ multiplex PCR was the method, and the copy in TCRdb shows in-frame clones only, minus some. Altogether 120,000 to 150,000 clones are present, about 83% being singletons, with the ten largest covering 8.6%. The source is a woman aged 45-65 years with active or convalescent COVID-19. The specimen sequenced was peripheral blood.

The CDR3 nucleotides are TGTGCCAGCAGCGTAGGTTCCCGAGATGGCTACACCTTC. Protein sequence: CASSVGSRDGYTF. V is TRBV9 and J is TRBJ1-2; D is unresolved. The CDR3 spans 13 residues. The germline V gene has CDR1 SGDLS and CDR2 YYNGEE. Trimming shortened V by 0 bases and J by 6 bases, and 9 bases separated the two germline ends.